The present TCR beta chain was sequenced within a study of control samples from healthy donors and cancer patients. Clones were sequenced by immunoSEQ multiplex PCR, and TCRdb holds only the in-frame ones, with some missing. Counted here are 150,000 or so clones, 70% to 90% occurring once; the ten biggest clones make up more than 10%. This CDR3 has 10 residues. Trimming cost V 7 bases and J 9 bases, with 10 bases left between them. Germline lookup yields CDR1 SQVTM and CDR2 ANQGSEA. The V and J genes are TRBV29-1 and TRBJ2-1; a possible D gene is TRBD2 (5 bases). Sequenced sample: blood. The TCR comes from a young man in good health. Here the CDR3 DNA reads TGCAGCGGCTCTCGGGGTGAGCAGTTCTTC. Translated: CSGSRGEQFF.